The 15 T cell receptor beta chains below come from one sample, sequenced in a study of cytomegalovirus exposure and HLA in healthy donors (dated by TCRdb to 2015 to 2018). Library construction relied on the immunoSEQ multiplex PCR assay. Drawn from immuneACCESS, this table holds only the in-frame rearrangements with V and J called that TCRdb kept. Clones are partly lost; checked studies trace under half to an unresolved V gene and leave the rest unexplained. In all, the sample holds 150,000 to 200,000 clones, and roughly 96% of those were seen once. Approximately 0.97% of the sample belongs to the ten largest clones. Input material: PBMCs. The source of these receptors is a woman under 30 in good health and CMV-seronegative.

The chain carries TRBV7-9 and TRBJ1-1; D not resolved. Germline V CDR1 and CDR2: SEHNR, FQNEAQ (reference sequence). The CDR3 covers 14 residues. V lost 8 bases, J lost 3 bases, and 16 bases lay in between. The DNA for the CDR3 is TGTGCCAGCCGGGAGGGCGCAAGGTACACTGAAGCTTTCTTT. This encodes CASREGARYTEAFF.

The V gene is TRBV9, the J gene TRBJ2-7, with 10 bases fitting TRBD2. Germline V gene lookup returns CDR1 SGDLS and CDR2 YYNGEE. V was clipped by 2 bases and J by 4 bases; unmatched bases: 6. This CDR3 is 15 amino acids long. This CDR3 is CASSVSLAGEYEQYF. CDR3 coding DNA: TGTGCCAGCAGCGTGTCTCTAGCGGGGGAGTACGAGCAGTACTTC.

The J gene is TRBJ2-5, the V gene TRBV18, with 8 bases matching TRBD1. The CDR3 is 13 residues long. Germline V CDR1 and CDR2: KGHSH, LQKENI. The J segment lost 5 bases and the V segment lost 6 bases, leaving 5 bases of the junction unmatched. CDR3 sequence: CASSLNRGETQYF. The CDR3 coding sequence is TGTGCCAGCTCTCTAAACAGGGGGGAGACCCAGTACTTC.

The chain combines TRBV6-6 with TRBJ2-2, with D uncertain. In germline, CDR1 is MNHNY, CDR2 SVGAGI (reference sequence). V lost 2 bases and J lost 1, with 11 bases in between. There are 16 residues in the CDR3. The CDR3, as DNA: TGTGCCAGCAGTTACCACCCTAGTGAGAACACCGGGGAGCTGTTTTTT. Its protein product is CASSYHPSENTGELFF.

The rearrangement uses TRBV12-5 and TRBJ1-1, with a possible D match to TRBD1 (6 bases). Germline CDR1 LGHNT, CDR2 FRNRAP. This CDR3 is 12 amino acids long. Trimming shortened V by 7 bases and J by 8 bases, and 14 bases separated the two germline ends. This CDR3 reads CASAWGRQEAFF. The CDR3 DNA reads as TGTGCTAGTGCTTGGGGGCGGCAAGAAGCTTTCTTT. The whole variable domain, filled in from reference TRBV12-5 and TRBJ1-1, reads DARVTQTPRHKVTEMGQEVTMRCQPILGHNTVFWYRQTMMQGLELLAYFRNRAPLDDSGMPKDRFSAEMPDATLATLKIQPSEPRDSAVYFCASAWGRQEAFFGQGTRLTVV.

The rearrangement joins TRBV18 to TRBJ1-1; possibly TRBD1 for D (5 bases). CDR3 length: 14 residues. The germline V gene encodes CDR1 KGHSH and CDR2 LQKENI. The V gene lost 5 bases and the J gene lost 5 bases, with 15 bases spanning the gap. The CDR3 DNA reads TGTGCCAGCTCAGTCGGGGGTTACGGGACTGAAGCTTTCTTT. Its translation: CASSVGGYGTEAFF.

J is TRBJ2-5 and V is TRBV2; 7 bases line up with TRBD1. Germline V gene sequence: CDR1 SNHLY, CDR2 FYNNEI. With 5 bases clipped from V and 13 bases from J, the junction kept 10 bases outside the gene matches. This CDR3 region has 12 residues. The CDR3 DNA follows: TGTGCCAGCAGTAAGGAACAGGGGAAGGGGTACTTC. Protein product: CASSKEQGKGYF. Using reference TRBV2 and TRBJ2-5 for the parts outside the CDR3, the full variable domain is EPEVTQTPSHQVTQMGQEVILRCVPISNHLYFYWYRQILGQKVEFLVSFYNNEISEKSEIFDDQFSVERPDGSNFTLKIRSTKLEDSAMYFCASSKEQGKGYFGPGTRLLVL.

J is TRBJ1-4 and V is TRBV7-9, with TRBD1 identical over 7 bases. V was pared by 5 bases and J by 8 bases, with 8 bases of the junction left unmatched. The germline CDR1 and CDR2 sequences are SEHNR and FQNEAQ (reference sequence). CDR3 length: 14 amino acids. The CDR3 reads CASSRDRVDEKLFF. The CDR3 DNA reads TGTGCCAGCAGCCGAGACAGGGTCGACGAAAAACTGTTTTTT. Based on the CDR3 plus reference TRBV7-9 and TRBJ1-4, the full variable domain is DTGVSQNPRHKITKRGQNVTFRCDPISEHNRLYWYRQTLGQGPEFLTYFQNEAQLEKSRLLSDRFSAERPKGSFSTLEIQRTEQGDSAMYLCASSRDRVDEKLFFGSGTQLSVL.

The rearrangement links TRBV11-2 to TRBJ2-1; D is uncertain. The CDR3 has 15 amino acids. The V gene lost 3 bases and the J gene lost 0 bases, with 9 bases spanning the gap. Germline V CDR1 and CDR2: SGHAT, FQNNGV. The CDR3, as DNA: TGTGCCAGCAGCTTCGTTCTAGGCTCCTACAATGAGCAGTTCTTC. As protein: CASSFVLGSYNEQFF. The full variable domain, its missing parts supplied by reference TRBV11-2 and TRBJ2-1, is EAGVAQSPRYKIIEKRQSVAFWCNPISGHATLYWYQQILGQGPKLLIQFQNNGVVDDSQLPKDRFSAERLKGVDSTLKIQPAKLEDSAVYLCASSFVLGSYNEQFFGPGTRLTVL.

This chain links TRBV5-4 with TRBJ2-1; D is perhaps TRBD2 (5 bases). Germline V CDR1 and CDR2: SGHNT, YYREEE (reference sequence). The V and J ends lost 5 bases and 0 bases respectively, with 12 bases between them. The CDR3 is 15 amino acids. The CDR3 sequence: CASRNGMGSYNEQFF. The CDR3 DNA reads as TGTGCCAGCAGAAACGGGATGGGCTCCTACAATGAGCAGTTCTTC.

The V gene is TRBV18, the J gene TRBJ2-2, with TRBD1 matching 10 bases. Germline V gene data show CDR1 as KGHSH and CDR2 as LQKENI. V was pared by 3 bases and J by 6 bases, with 7 bases of the junction left unmatched. The CDR3 length is 16 residues. The CDR3 reads CASSPVGQGVAGELFF. In DNA, the CDR3 is TGTGCCAGCTCACCCGTTGGACAGGGGGTAGCCGGGGAGCTGTTTTTT.

The chain joins TRBV7-2 to TRBJ2-5; 7 nucleotides line up with TRBD2. The germline V gene has CDR1 SGHTA and CDR2 FQGNSA. The junction had 11 bases not matched to a gene; V was cut back by 8 bases and J by 2 bases. This CDR3 is built from 15 residues. CDR3 bases: TGTGCCAGCGCGGGGGACGGGGCGAAACAAGAGACCCAGTACTTC. It translates to CASAGDGAKQETQYF.

The chain uses TRBV6-4 and TRBJ1-1; 7 bases line up with TRBD1. CDR3 length: 17 amino acids. V trimming: 8 bases; J trimming: 0 bases; junction bases outside the gene matches: 15. Looked up from germline, CDR1 is MRHNA and CDR2 is SNTAGT. The CDR3 sequence: CASCGGQALNVNTEAFF. DNA of the CDR3: TGTGCCAGCTGCGGTGGACAGGCCCTCAATGTGAACACTGAAGCTTTCTTT.

The V and J genes are TRBV5-1 and TRBJ1-2; D is unresolved. CDR1 SGHRS and CDR2 YFSETQ come from the germline V gene. This CDR3 comprises 14 residues. V dropped 0 bases and J dropped 0 bases, with 6 bases sitting between them. In DNA form, the CDR3 reads TGCGCCAGCAGCTTGGACAGTGCTAACTATGGCTACACCTTC. Its translation: CASSLDSANYGYTF.

The gene calls are TRBV30 and TRBJ2-5; 9 bases are a match to TRBD1. This CDR3 is built from 12 residues. Germline assignment: CDR1 GTSNPN and CDR2 SVGIG (reference sequence). J lost 4 bases, V lost 8 bases, and 5 bases had no gene match. CDR3 sequence: CAGTGSPETQYF. The CDR3 DNA is TGTGCCGGGACAGGGTCTCCAGAGACCCAGTACTTC.